These 8 T cell receptor beta chains were all obtained from the same sample, sequenced in a study of cytomegalovirus exposure and HLA in healthy donors. Researchers ran the PCR with 60 Vbeta and 13 Jbeta primers. Profiled with immunoSEQ multiplex PCR; TCRdb holds only in-frame clones, not every one. The repertoire holds some 97,000 clones, with 70% to 85% as singletons. The sample taken for sequencing was PBMCs. The receptor source for this set is a woman younger than 35 in good health and CMV-seronegative.

This chain links TRBV6-5 with TRBJ1-1; no clear D gene. The germline CDR1 and CDR2 sequences are MNHEY and SVGAGI. CDR3 length: 14 amino acids. Deletions cut 5 bases from V and 3 bases from J, with 13 bases between. CDR3 coding DNA: TGTGCCAGCAGTCCCCTCCCTCTGTACACTGAAGCTTTCTTT. This encodes CASSPLPLYTEAFF.

The chain uses TRBV7-3 and TRBJ2-7; D is undetermined. The CDR3 loop spans 13 amino acids. Trimming removed 5 bases from V and 7 bases from J, with 15 bases in between. Germline V lookup: CDR1 SGHTA, CDR2 FQGTGA. CDR3 nucleotides: TGTGCCAGCAGCCCCGGGTTTTTAGGAGAGCAGTACTTC. It is translated as CASSPGFLGEQYF. Full variable domain (remainder filled in from reference TRBV7-3 and TRBJ2-7): GAGVSQTPSNKVTEKGKYVELRCDPISGHTALYWYRQSLGQGPEFLIYFQGTGAADDSGLPNDRFFAVRPEGSVSTLKIQRTERGDSAVYLCASSPGFLGEQYFGPGTRLTVT.

The chain employs TRBV15 and TRBJ2-7, with 8 bases aligning to TRBD1. Looked up from germline, CDR1 is LNHNV and CDR2 is YYDKDF (reference sequence). Trimming cost V 0 bases and J 2 bases; bases outside gene matches: 6. The CDR3 loop spans 16 amino acids. In DNA, the CDR3 is TGTGCCACCAGCAGAGAAGGACAGGGAACCACCTACGAGCAGTACTTC. Protein product: CATSREGQGTTYEQYF.

The chain joins TRBV23-1 to TRBJ2-7; D is unclear. TRBV23-1 is recorded as an ORF, its role being uncertain. With 5 bases removed from V and 0 bases from J, the gap between germline ends came to 8 bases. This CDR3 contains 13 residues. CDR3 sequence reads: CASSRRSSYEQYF. CDR3 DNA: TGCGCCAGCAGTAGGCGGAGCTCCTACGAGCAGTACTTC.

The chain combines TRBV5-4 with TRBJ2-3, with TRBD2 matching 10 bases. J lost 7 bases, V lost 0 bases, and 17 bases had no gene match. The CDR3 contains 19 residues. Germline V gene sequence: CDR1 SGHNT, CDR2 YYREEE (reference sequence). The CDR3 reads CASSLGQDFQAGGLNTQYF. CDR3 DNA sequence: TGTGCCAGCAGCTTGGGACAAGATTTTCAAGCGGGGGGGCTAAATACGCAGTATTTT.

Regarding this clone: The junction shows a germline mismatch at one end, possibly a read error. The sample contains more than one DNA sequence encoding this CDR3. V usage is TRBV11-2 and J usage is TRBJ2-1; possible D gene TRBD1, 5 bases. This CDR3 has 17 amino acids. Germline CDR1 reads SGHAT; CDR2 reads FQNNGV. The DNA of the CDR3 is TGTGCCAGCAGCCTAGATCCCTCCGAAGGGGCTTACAATGAGCAGTTCTTC. It translates to CASSLDPSEGAYNEQFF. Supplemented by reference TRBV11-2 and TRBJ2-1, the full variable domain reads EAGVAQSPRYKIIEKRQSVAFWCNPISGHATLYWYQQILGQGPKLLIQFQNNGVVDDSQLPKDRFSAERLKGVDSTLKIQPAKLEDSAVYLCASSLDPSEGAYNEQFFGPGTRLTVL.

The CDR3 nucleotides read TGTGCCAGTAGTGACCGGGGTTACGAGCAGTACTTC. It translates to CASSDRGYEQYF. The gene calls are TRBV19 and TRBJ2-7; TRBD2 is a possible D gene (5 bases). Trimming shortened V by 5 bases and J by 4 bases, and 9 bases separated the two germline ends. The germline gives CDR1 LNHDA, CDR2 SQIVND (reference sequence). This CDR3 comprises 12 residues.

J is TRBJ2-1 and V is TRBV6-1, with D perhaps TRBD1 (5 bases). This CDR3 spans 15 amino acids. CDR1 is MNHNS and CDR2 is SASEGT in the germline V gene. V was clipped by 2 bases and J by 1 base, with 9 bases between them. CDR3: CASSELTVSYNEQFF. CDR3 nucleotide sequence: TGTGCCAGCAGTGAACTGACAGTGTCCTACAATGAGCAGTTCTTC.